Described below is a single TCR beta chain sequence and its context. The sample is drawn from a study of T cells expressing NK-cell markers. As for the study in general: The study drew TCR beta repertoires from sorted CD3+CD56+NKG2C+, CD3+CD56+NKG2C- and CD3+CD56-NKG2C+ T cells.

Using the 5' RACE reads, TCRdb records one entry per CDR3 protein without DNA. Its table records about 260,000 distinct CDR3 sequences. Sequences were obtained from blood T cells: a sorted CD56 or NKG2C T cell subset, CD4+ or CD8+ T cells, or bulk PBMC T cells (not recorded which). This receptor was identified in a man aged 18 to 29 in good health.

Here the CDR3 reads CASSVGDPGPDTQYF. This chain connects TRBV9 to TRBJ2-3; TCRdb picks TRBD1, but there is no DNA to check that call. There are 15 residues in the CDR3. Germline V gene data show CDR1 as SGDLS and CDR2 as YYNGEE.